The 17 T cell receptor beta chains reported below all come from one sample, sequenced in a study of kidney transplant recipient with SARS-CoV-2 infection. TCRdb ran MiXCR on the reads and lists one entry per CDR3 protein. The sample includes some 220,000 distinct CDR3 sequences, 29% of them seen just once. The specimen comprised a blood sample, sampled at baseline and on day 111 from a kidney transplant recipient. The source of these receptors is a male patient aged 30 to 40 who had COVID-19 and was a kidney transplant recipient. Part of the T cells may come from the graft donor.

Concerning this clonotype: This clone may be a read error of a much larger clone one base away. This chain uses TRBV20-1 with TRBJ2-7, with TRBD1 matching 10 bases. The CDR3 consists of 14 residues. Germline CDR1 DFQATT, CDR2 SNEGSKA (reference sequence). In nucleotides, the CDR3 is TGCAGTGCAACCCAAGGGACAGGGGCCTACGAGCAGTGCTTC. Its protein product is CSATQGTGAYEQCF.

DNA of the CDR3: TGTGCCATCCGGACAGGGACGCTCCAAGAGACCCAGTACTTC. Protein: CAIRTGTLQETQYF. The genes are TRBV28 and TRBJ2-5, with 8 bases that match TRBD1. Unmatched junction bases numbered 8, after V lost 10 bases and J lost 1 base. The CDR3 covers 14 residues. CDR1 and CDR2 from the germline V gene are MDHEN and SYDVKM.

This clonotype was observed a few times. The chain combines TRBV20-1 with TRBJ2-2; D unresolved. Germline assignment: CDR1 DFQATT and CDR2 SNEGSKA (reference sequence). The CDR3 loop spans 12 amino acids. Trimming left V 5 bases short and J 5 bases short, with 9 bases between. CDR3 DNA sequence: TGCAGTGCTCCCGGTCGAACCGGGGAGCTGTTTTTT. It yields the protein CSAPGRTGELFF.

With regard to this clonotype: A junction end diverges from the germline sequence, so it may reflect a read error. This chain links TRBV6-1 with TRBJ2-1; D is possibly TRBD1 (6 bases). The CDR3 is 15 amino acids. CDR1 MNHNS and CDR2 SASEGT come from the germline V gene. The CDR3 nucleotides are TGTGCCAGCAGTGCCCAGACAGGAACCTACAATGAGCAGCTCTTC. Its translation is CASSAQTGTYNEQLF.

The table lists this clonotype with many counts. V usage is TRBV6-8 and J usage is TRBJ1-2; no firm D call. V was trimmed by 5 bases and J by 4 bases, leaving 23 bases between them. Germline CDR1 reads MNHGY; CDR2 reads SAAAGT. The CDR3 consists of 17 residues. The CDR3 coding sequence is TGTGCCAGCAGTGATGGATTACGCTCTAGAAAGACCTATGGCTACACCTTC. Its translation is CASSDGLRSRKTYGYTF.

This clonotype was recorded at least ten times. The rearrangement links TRBV5-6 to TRBJ1-1; 7 bases agree with TRBD1. Trimming took 4 bases from V and 3 from J; bases not matched to a gene: 6. CDR3 length equals 14 residues. Germline V gene lookup returns CDR1 SGHDT and CDR2 YYEEEE. CDR3 bases: TGTGCCAGCAGCCTGACAGGGAAATACACTGAAGCTTTCTTT. It yields the protein CASSLTGKYTEAFF.

To note about this clonotype: A much more abundant neighbour one base away suggests this may be a read error. The J gene is TRBJ1-5, the V gene TRBV19; unclear D gene. From germline, CDR1 is LNHDA and CDR2 SQIVND (reference sequence). The CDR3 is 17 amino acids. CDR3 DNA: TGTGCCAGTAGTATGCGGGATCTCGAGTATAGCAATCAGCCCCAGCCTTTT. Protein product: CASSMRDLEYSNQPQPF.

As to this clonotype: A much larger clone differs from this one at a single base, so this may be a read error. No DNA is shown, since the ends of the CDR3 on it are uncertain; the CDR3 is the one TCRdb lists. The rearrangement links TRBV7-5 to TRBJ1-2. TRBV7-5 represents a pseudogene. The CDR3 has 19 amino acids, counting both end residues. CDR3: CISVPEIMNEVGKTYGCTF.

This clonotype was seen more than once but under ten times. The V call is TRBV7-2, the J call TRBJ1-2, with D uncertain. The CDR3 consists of 17 residues. CDR1 is SGHTA and CDR2 is FQGNSA in the germline V gene. V lost 5 bases and J 4 bases, leaving 23 bases between the germline ends. The chain's CDR3 is CASSQDLRDGKTYGYTF. CDR3 nucleotide sequence: TGTGCCAGCAGCCAAGACCTCAGAGACGGAAAGACCTATGGCTACACCTTC.

As to this clonotype: This may come from a read error, since a much larger clone is one base off. The chain has TRBV5-6 and TRBJ2-7; D is ambiguous. The CDR3 spans 15 residues. Germline V gene sequence: CDR1 SGHDT, CDR2 YYEEEE. The germline V and J ends were trimmed by 7 bases and 1 base, with 18 bases remaining between them. CDR3 amino acids: CASGPVLSVSYEQYF. CDR3 nucleotides: TGTGCCAGCGGCCCGGTTTTGTCGGTTTCCTACGAGCAGTACTTC.

Regarding this clonotype: Because the CDR3 is missing its conserved closing phenylalanine or tryptophan, this is likely a read error. The chain couples TRBV5-8 to TRBJ1-2; D is uncertain. Trimming took 7 bases from V and 4 from J, leaving 23 bases between them. This CDR3 has 16 amino acids. The V gene's germline CDR1 is SGHTS and CDR2 YDEGEE. Written as DNA, the CDR3 is TGTGCCAGCCTCGGGGATCATTCACGAAAGACCTATGGCTACACCCTC. Amino acid sequence: CASLGDHSRKTYGYTL.

This clonotype came up many times. CDR3 sequence reads: CASSALFTAGKTYGYTF. The DNA for the CDR3 is TGTGCCAGCAGTGCGTTATTCACAGCAGGAAAGACCTATGGCTACACCTTC. This rearrangement joins TRBV12-3 or TRBV12-4 to TRBJ1-2; D is ambiguous. Trimming cost V 5 bases and J 4 bases, with 23 bases left between them. This CDR3 region has 17 residues.

This clonotype was recorded only once. It may be a read error: a sequence one base away is much more abundant. The chain employs TRBV7-2 and TRBJ2-1; 11 bases map to TRBD2. The CDR3 runs to 16 residues. Germline-derived CDR1 and CDR2 are SGHTA and FQGNSA. CDR3 region: CASSLVSGRASNEQLF. CDR3 DNA: TGTGCCAGCAGCTTAGTTAGCGGGAGGGCCTCCAATGAGCAGTTATTC.

With regard to this clonotype: A much larger clone sits a single nucleotide away, making a read error possible. The V and J genes are TRBV6-5 and TRBJ1-1, with D hard to call. Between the trimmed V and J ends, which lost 5 bases and 9 bases, there was a span of 13 bases. The CDR3 length is 12 residues. Germline V lookup: CDR1 MNHEY, CDR2 SVGAGI. The DNA of the CDR3 is TGTGCCAGCAGTGGAATAAGGACTCAAGCTTTCTTT. Amino acids: CASSGIRTQAFF.

This clonotype was found a few times. The chain employs TRBV6-5 and TRBJ2-2; 14 nucleotides agree with TRBD2. The germline V gene has CDR1 MNHEY and CDR2 SVGAGI. The V gene end was trimmed by 0 bases and the J gene end by 7 bases; junction bases not matched to a gene: 7. The CDR3 totals 18 residues. The CDR3: CASSYSVGLAGVGGELFF. CDR3 DNA sequence: TGTGCCAGCAGTTACTCAGTGGGACTAGCGGGAGTTGGCGGGGAGCTGTTTTTT.

On this clonotype itself: A much bigger clone sits one base away, suggesting this may be a read error. The chain combines TRBV5-6 with TRBJ2-7; D not resolved. The length of the CDR3 is 13 residues. CDR1 and CDR2 from the germline V gene are SGHDT and YYEEEE. The CDR3 DNA follows: TGTGCCAACAGCTTAAGGGAATGGGACGAGCAGTACTTC. This sequence encodes CANSLREWDEQYF.

The sample holds many counts of this clonotype. The genes are TRBV21-1 and TRBJ1-5; no DNA check was done on the table's D call, TRBD1. TRBV21-1 is annotated as a pseudogene. CDR3 length: 14 residues. CDR3: CASSRRTGHQPQHF. CDR3 DNA sequence: TGTGCCAGCAGCCGACGGACAGGGCATCAGCCCCAGCATTTT.